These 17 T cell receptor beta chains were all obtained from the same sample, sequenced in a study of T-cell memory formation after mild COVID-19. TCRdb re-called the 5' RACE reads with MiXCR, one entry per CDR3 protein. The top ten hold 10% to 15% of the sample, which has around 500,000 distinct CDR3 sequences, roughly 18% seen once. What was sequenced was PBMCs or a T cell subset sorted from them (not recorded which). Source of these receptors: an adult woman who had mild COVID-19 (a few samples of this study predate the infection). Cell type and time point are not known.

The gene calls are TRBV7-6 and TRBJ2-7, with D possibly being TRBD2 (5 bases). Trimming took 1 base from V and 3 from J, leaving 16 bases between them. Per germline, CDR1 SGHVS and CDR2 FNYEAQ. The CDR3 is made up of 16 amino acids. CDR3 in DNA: TGTGCCAGCAGCTTAGGGGCTCTGCGAGGGTACTACGAGCAGTACTTC. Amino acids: CASSLGALRGYYEQYF.

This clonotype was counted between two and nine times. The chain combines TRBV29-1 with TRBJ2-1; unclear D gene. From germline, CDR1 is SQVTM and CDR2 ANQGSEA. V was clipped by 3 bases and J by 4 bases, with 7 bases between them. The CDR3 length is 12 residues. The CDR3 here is CSVDADYNEQFF. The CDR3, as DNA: TGCAGCGTTGATGCCGATTACAATGAGCAGTTCTTC.

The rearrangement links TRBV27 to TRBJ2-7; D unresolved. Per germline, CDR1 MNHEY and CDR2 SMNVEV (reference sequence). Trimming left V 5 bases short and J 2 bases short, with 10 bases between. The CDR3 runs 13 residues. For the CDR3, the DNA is TGTGCCAGCAGTGCCGGGTCTACCTACGAGCAGTACTTC. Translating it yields CASSAGSTYEQYF.

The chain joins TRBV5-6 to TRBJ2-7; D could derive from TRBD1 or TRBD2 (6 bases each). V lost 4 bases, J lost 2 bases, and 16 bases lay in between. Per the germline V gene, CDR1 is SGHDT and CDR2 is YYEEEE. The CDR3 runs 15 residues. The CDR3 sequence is CASSGAVGGPYEQYF. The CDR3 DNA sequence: TGTGCCAGCAGCGGTGCGGTCGGGGGCCCCTACGAGCAGTACTTC.

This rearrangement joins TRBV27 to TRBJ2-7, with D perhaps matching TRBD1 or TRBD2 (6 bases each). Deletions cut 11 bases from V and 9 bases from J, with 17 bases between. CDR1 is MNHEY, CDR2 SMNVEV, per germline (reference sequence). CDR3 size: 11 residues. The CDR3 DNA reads TGTGCCGCGGGGAAGGGGGAGAGGCAGTACTTC. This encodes CAAGKGERQYF.

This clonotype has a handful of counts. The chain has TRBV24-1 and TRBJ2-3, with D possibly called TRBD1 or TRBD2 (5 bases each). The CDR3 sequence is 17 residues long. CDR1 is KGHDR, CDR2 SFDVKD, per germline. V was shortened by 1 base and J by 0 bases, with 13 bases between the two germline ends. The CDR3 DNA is TGTGCCACCAGTGATTTTAGCGCAGGGCTCAGCACAGATACGCAGTATTTT. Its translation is CATSDFSAGLSTDTQYF.

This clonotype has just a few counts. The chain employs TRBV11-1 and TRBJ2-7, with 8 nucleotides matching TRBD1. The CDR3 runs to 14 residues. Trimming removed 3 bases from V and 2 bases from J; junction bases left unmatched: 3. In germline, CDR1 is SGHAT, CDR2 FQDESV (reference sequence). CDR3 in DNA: TGTGCCAGCAGCTTCCGACAGGGGCCCTACGAGCAGTACTTC. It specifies CASSFRQGPYEQYF.

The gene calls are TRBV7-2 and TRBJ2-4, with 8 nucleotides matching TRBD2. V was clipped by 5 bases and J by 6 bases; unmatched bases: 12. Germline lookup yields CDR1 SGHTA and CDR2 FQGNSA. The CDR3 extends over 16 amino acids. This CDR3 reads CASSPSTSAGGNIQYF. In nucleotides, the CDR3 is TGTGCCAGCAGCCCCTCAACGTCCGCGGGGGGAAACATTCAGTACTTC. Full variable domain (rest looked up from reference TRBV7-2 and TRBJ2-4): GAGVSQSPSNKVTEKGKDVELRCDPISGHTALYWYRQSLGQGLEFLIYFQGNSAPDKSGLPSDRFSAERTGGSVSTLTIQRTQQEDSAVYLCASSPSTSAGGNIQYFGAGTRLSVL.

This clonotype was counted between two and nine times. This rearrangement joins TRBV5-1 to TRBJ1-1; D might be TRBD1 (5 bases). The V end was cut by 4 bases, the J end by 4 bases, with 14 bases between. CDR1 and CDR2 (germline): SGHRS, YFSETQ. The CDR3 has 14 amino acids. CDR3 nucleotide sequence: TGCGCCAGCAGCGGACACACCCCGAGCACTGAAGCTTTCTTT. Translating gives CASSGHTPSTEAFF.

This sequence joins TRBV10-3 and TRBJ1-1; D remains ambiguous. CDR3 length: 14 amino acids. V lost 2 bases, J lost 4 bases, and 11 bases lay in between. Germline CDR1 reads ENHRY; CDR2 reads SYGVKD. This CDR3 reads CAISEIRQVTEAFF. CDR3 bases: TGTGCCATCAGTGAGATCAGGCAGGTCACTGAAGCTTTCTTT.

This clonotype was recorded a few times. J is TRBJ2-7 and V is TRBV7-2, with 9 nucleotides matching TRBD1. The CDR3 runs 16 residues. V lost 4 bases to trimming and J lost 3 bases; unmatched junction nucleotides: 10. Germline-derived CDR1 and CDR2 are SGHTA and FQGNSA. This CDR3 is CASSSPPGQGFYEQYF. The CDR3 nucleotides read TGTGCCAGCAGCTCCCCTCCGGGACAGGGATTCTACGAGCAGTACTTC.

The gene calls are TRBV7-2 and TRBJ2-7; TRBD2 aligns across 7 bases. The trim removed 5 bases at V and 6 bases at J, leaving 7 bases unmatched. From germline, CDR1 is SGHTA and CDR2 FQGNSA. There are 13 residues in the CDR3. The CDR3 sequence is CASSGLGAGEQYF. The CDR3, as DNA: TGTGCCAGCAGCGGACTAGGTGCGGGCGAGCAGTACTTC.

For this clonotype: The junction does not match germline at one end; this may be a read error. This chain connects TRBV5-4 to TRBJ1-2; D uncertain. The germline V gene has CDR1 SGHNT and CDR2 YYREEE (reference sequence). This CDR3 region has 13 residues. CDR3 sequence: CASSPMETYPPAF. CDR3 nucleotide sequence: TGTGCCAGCAGCCCCATGGAAACCTACCCTCCTGCCTTC.

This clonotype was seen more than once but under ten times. In DNA, the CDR3 is TGCGCCAGCAGTCAATCGTGGGATGAGCAGTTCTTC. Its translation: CASSQSWDEQFF. V gene TRBV23-1 combines with J gene TRBJ2-1; D gene unclear. TRBV23-1 is an ORF, and what it does is uncertain. V was pared by 0 bases and J by 8 bases, with 5 bases between. The CDR3 is 12 residues long.

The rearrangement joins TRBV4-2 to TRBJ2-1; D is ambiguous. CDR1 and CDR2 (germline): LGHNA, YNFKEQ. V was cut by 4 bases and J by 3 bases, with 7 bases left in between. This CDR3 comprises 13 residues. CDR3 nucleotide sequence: TGTGCCAGCAGCCCGCTGCGCTACAATGAGCAGTTCTTC. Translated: CASSPLRYNEQFF.

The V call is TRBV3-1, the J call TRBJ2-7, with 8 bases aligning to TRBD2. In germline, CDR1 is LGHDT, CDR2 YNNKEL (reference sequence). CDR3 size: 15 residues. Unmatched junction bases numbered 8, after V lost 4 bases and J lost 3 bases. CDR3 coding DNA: TGTGCCAGCAGCCGAACTCCGGGGGGGGTCTACGAGCAGTACTTC. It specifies CASSRTPGGVYEQYF.

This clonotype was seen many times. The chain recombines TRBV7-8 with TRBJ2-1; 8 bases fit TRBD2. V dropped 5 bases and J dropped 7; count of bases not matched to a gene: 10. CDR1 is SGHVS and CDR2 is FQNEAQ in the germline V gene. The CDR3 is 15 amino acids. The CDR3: CASSLISGRWNEQFF. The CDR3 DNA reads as TGTGCCAGCAGCCTCATAAGCGGGAGATGGAATGAGCAGTTCTTC.